These T cell receptor beta chains were read from a single sample in a study of T cells after yellow fever vaccination. TCRdb redid the calling of the 5' RACE reads with MiXCR, one entry per CDR3 protein. This sample has 450,000 to 550,000 distinct CDR3 sequences, with about a fifth found just once. The specimen comprised PBMCs, sampled roughly 20 days after the first yellow fever vaccination. Receptors originate from a man aged 18-30 years who received the YFV17D yellow fever vaccine. Each CDR3 is given with its conserved first and last residue. The D gene is left open where the match is weak. Only some rows state a clone size, as once, few, many or a class for expanded clones.

TGTGCCAGCAGCGTAGACCCAGGAACGGGATATGGCTACACCTTC	CASSVDPGTGYGYTF	TRBV9	-	-	TRBJ1-2
TGTGCCAGCAGCTTACGCAGGACAACACGGCACCTGGAGACCCAGTACTTC	CASSLRRTTRHLETQYF	TRBV7-9	-	-	TRBJ2-5
TGTGCCAGCAGGCCATACGGGTGGGGGGATGAAGCTTTCTTT	CASRPYGWGDEAFF	TRBV6-1	few	-	TRBJ1-1
TGCAGTGCTAGAGCCCGGGGAGCGGGGGGAGATACGCAGTATTTT	CSARARGAGGDTQYF	TRBV20-1	-	TRBD2	TRBJ2-3
TGTGCCAGCAGCCAAGCGGGACTGATTACGCAGTATTTT	CASSQAGLITQYF	TRBV14	-	-	TRBJ2-3
TGTGCCAGTAGTATTGGGAGGGAAGCTGAAGCTTTCTTT	CASSIGREAEAFF	TRBV19	-	-	TRBJ1-1
TGTGCCAGCAGCCTTATAACAGGGGGCTCCCGGACTGAAGCTTTCTTT	CASSLITGGSRTEAFF	TRBV7-9	many	TRBD1	TRBJ1-1
TGTGCCAGCTCACCACCTCGCGCTAGCGGCAATGAGCAGTTCTTC	CASSPPRASGNEQFF	TRBV18	-	TRBD2	TRBJ2-1
TGCAGTGCTAGAGACGAACCGACCGGGACCCAGTACTTC	CSARDEPTGTQYF	TRBV20-1	few	-	TRBJ2-5
TGTGCCAGCAGTATCTCTTCAGGGAGCCAATCACCCCTCCACTTT	CASSISSGSQSPLHF	TRBV27	once	-	TRBJ1-6
TGCGCCAGCAGCTCGGCGGGCTACAATGAGCAGTTCTTC	CASSSAGYNEQFF	TRBV5-1	few	-	TRBJ2-1
TGTGCCAGCAGCTTGGGATCCGACAGGGGTTTAAGGGTGGACTATGGCTACACCTTC	CASSLGSDRGLRVDYGYTF	TRBV11-1	-	TRBD1	TRBJ1-2
TGCAGCGTTGTGGGGGGCGCGACAGATACGCAGTATTTT	CSVVGGATDTQYF	TRBV29-1	few	-	TRBJ2-3
TGTGCCAGCAGCTGGCAGGGGGCTTACAATGAGCAGTTCTTC	CASSWQGAYNEQFF	TRBV7-9	many	TRBD1	TRBJ2-1
TGTGCCAGCAGCTTGGTGGACCGGACAGGGGTAAACTCACCCCTCCACTTT	CASSLVDRTGVNSPLHF	TRBV5-6	few	TRBD1	TRBJ1-6
TGTGCTAGTGGTCCCGGCTCTAGGACTAGCGGAAGCACAGATACGCAGTATTTT	CASGPGSRTSGSTDTQYF	TRBV12-5	few	TRBD2	TRBJ2-3
TGTGCCAGCAGCCCCTCGACCCTAAACACTGAAGCTTTCTTT	CASSPSTLNTEAFF	TRBV9	-	-	TRBJ1-1
TGCGCCAGCAGCCAGGCGGGATCTGAAGAGACCCAGTACTTC	CASSQAGSEETQYF	TRBV4-3	few	-	TRBJ2-5
TGTGCCAGCGGGTCGACAGCTAATGGCTACACCTTC	CASGSTANGYTF	TRBV12-3/TRBV12-4	few	-	TRBJ1-2
TGCAGCGTTGAAGAGGCGCCCAGGGAGCAAGAGACCCAGTACTTC	CSVEEAPREQETQYF	TRBV29-1	-	-	TRBJ2-5
TGTGCCAGCAGTTACACATTCCTAGAGACCCAGTACTTC	CASSYTFLETQYF	TRBV6-2/TRBV6-3	-	-	TRBJ2-5
TGTGCCAGCAGCTCCTCGGGGAGGAACACTGAAGCTTTCTTT	CASSSSGRNTEAFF	TRBV7-2	many	-	TRBJ1-1
TGTGCCATCAGTGAGTCGAAAGGGGAGACCCAGTACTTC	CAISESKGETQYF	TRBV10-3	-	-	TRBJ2-5
TGCGCCAGCAGCTCGGGACAGGGGACGTTTGGGGGCACTGAAGCTTTCTTT	CASSSGQGTFGGTEAFF	TRBV5-1	few	TRBD1	TRBJ1-1
TGTGCCAGCAGCCGCTCCGGGACTAGTTATGAGCAGTTCTTC	CASSRSGTSYEQFF	TRBV3-1	few	TRBD2	TRBJ2-1
TGCAGTGCTAGGGACCCTAGCGGGGGGGCGGGTGAGACCCAGTACTTC	CSARDPSGGAGETQYF	TRBV20-1	-	TRBD2	TRBJ2-5
TGCAGTGCTAGAAAAATGGGTCGGAACACTGAAGCTTTCTTT	CSARKMGRNTEAFF	TRBV20-1	-	-	TRBJ1-1
TGTGCCAGCAAGCGGTGGGGAAGCTCCTACGAGCAGTACTTC	CASKRWGSSYEQYF	TRBV27	-	-	TRBJ2-7
TGTGCCAGCAGGGCAGAGGGTGGCTACACCTTC	CASRAEGGYTF	TRBV21-1	-	-	TRBJ1-2
TGTGCCAGCAGCTTACGGGACAGAGTTAACACTGAAGCTTTCTTT	CASSLRDRVNTEAFF	TRBV7-2	-	TRBD1	TRBJ1-1
TGTGCCAGCAGCCAAGATTTTCGGCCGACTAGGGGGTCCTGGGGACCTTACAATGAGCAGTTCTTC	CASSQDFRPTRGSWGPYNEQFF	TRBV4-2	-	-	TRBJ2-1
TGCGCCAGCAGCTTGGCGTTCTACTTTCAGGGAAGGACAGATACGCAGTATTTT	CASSLAFYFQGRTDTQYF	TRBV5-1	few	-	TRBJ2-3
TGCAGTGCTTTGGGACCCGGCGGCTATGGCTACACCTTC	CSALGPGGYGYTF	TRBV20-1	-	-	TRBJ1-2
TGTGCCAGCAACGATTATGGAAGTGCTCCCCCTACGGGGGCCAACGTCCTGACTTTC	CASNDYGSAPPTGANVLTF	TRBV11-1	-	-	TRBJ2-6
TGTGCCAGCAGCCGAGGGGTATTAAGCTACAATGAGCAGTTCTTC	CASSRGVLSYNEQFF	TRBV7-2	once	-	TRBJ2-1
TGCAGTGCAATTAAAGGGGCCCAGTACGATGGCTACACCTTC	CSAIKGAQYDGYTF	TRBV20-1	few	-	TRBJ1-2